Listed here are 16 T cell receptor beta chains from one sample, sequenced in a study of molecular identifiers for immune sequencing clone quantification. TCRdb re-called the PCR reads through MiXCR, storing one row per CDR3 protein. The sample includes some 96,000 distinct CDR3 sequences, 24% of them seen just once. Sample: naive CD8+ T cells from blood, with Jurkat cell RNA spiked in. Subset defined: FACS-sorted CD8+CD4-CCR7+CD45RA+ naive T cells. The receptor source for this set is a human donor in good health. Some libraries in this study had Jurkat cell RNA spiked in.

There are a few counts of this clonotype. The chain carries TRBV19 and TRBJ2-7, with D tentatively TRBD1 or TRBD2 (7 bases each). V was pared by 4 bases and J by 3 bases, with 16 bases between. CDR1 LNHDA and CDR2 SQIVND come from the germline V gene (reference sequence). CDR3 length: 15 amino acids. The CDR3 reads CASSTPDREGYEQYF. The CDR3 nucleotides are TGTGCCAGTAGTACCCCCGACAGGGAGGGCTACGAGCAGTACTTC. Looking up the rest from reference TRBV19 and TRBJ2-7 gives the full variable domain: DGGITQSPKYLFRKEGQNVTLSCEQNLNHDAMYWYRQDPGQGLRLIYYSQIVNDFQKGDIAEGYSVSREKKESFPLTVTSAQKNPTAFYLCASSTPDREGYEQYFGPGTRLTVT.

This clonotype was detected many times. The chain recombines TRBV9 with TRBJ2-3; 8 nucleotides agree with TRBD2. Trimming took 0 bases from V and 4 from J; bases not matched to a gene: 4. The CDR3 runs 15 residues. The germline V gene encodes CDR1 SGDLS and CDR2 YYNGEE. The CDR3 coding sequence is TGTGCCAGCAGCGTAGGTGATAGCGGGGCAGATACGCAGTATTTT. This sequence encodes CASSVGDSGADTQYF.

CDR3 in DNA: TGTGCCAGCAGCGAGGGTAAGACCGCCTACGAGCAGTACTTC. As protein: CASSEGKTAYEQYF. The genes are TRBV7-9 and TRBJ2-7, with D possibly being TRBD2 (5 bases). Trimming took 5 bases from V and 2 from J, leaving 13 bases between them. Germline-derived CDR1 and CDR2 are SEHNR and FQNEAQ (reference sequence). The CDR3 sequence is 14 residues long.

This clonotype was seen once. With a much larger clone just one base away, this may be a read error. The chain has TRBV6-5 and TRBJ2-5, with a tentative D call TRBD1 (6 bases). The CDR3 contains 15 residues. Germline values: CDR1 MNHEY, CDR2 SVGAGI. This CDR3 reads CASSYSARGQEPQYF. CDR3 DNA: TGTGCCAGCAGTTACAGTGCCAGGGGACAAGAGCCCCAGTACTTC.

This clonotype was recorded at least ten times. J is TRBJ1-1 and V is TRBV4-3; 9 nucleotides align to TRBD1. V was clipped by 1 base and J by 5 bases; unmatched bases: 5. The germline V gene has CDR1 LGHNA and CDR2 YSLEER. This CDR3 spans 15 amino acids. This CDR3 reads CASSQGRQGVTEAFF. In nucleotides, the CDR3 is TGCGCCAGCAGCCAAGGGCGACAGGGGGTTACTGAAGCTTTCTTT.

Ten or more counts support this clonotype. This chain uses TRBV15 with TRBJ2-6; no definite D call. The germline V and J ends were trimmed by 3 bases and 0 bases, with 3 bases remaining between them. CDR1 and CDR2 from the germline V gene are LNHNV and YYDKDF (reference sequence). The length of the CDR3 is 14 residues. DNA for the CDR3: TGTGCCACCAGCAGCCACTCTGGGGCCAACGTCCTGACTTTC. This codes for CATSSHSGANVLTF.

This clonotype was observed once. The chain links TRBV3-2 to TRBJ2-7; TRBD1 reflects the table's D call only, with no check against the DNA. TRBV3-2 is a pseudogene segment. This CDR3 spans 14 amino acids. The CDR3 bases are TGTGCCAGCAGCCAAGAGGAAGGGGCGTACGCGCGGTCCTTC. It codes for CASSQEEGAYARSF.

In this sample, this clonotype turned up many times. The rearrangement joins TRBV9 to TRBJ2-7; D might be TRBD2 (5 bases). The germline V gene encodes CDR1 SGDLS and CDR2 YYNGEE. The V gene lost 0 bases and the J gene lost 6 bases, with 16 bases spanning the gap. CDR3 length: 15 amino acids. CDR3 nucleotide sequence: TGTGCCAGCAGCGTAGGAGGAGGAGACTTGTCCGAGCAGTACTTC. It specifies CASSVGGGDLSEQYF.

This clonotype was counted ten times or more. The CDR3 spells CASSQVSYQETQYF. CDR3 DNA sequence: TGCGCCAGCAGCCAGGTCTCCTACCAAGAGACCCAGTACTTC. This chain links TRBV4-1 with TRBJ2-5; D remains unclear. The V gene lost 3 bases and the J gene lost 0 bases, with 8 bases spanning the gap. This CDR3 region has 14 residues. Germline V gives CDR1 MGHRA, CDR2 YSYEKL.

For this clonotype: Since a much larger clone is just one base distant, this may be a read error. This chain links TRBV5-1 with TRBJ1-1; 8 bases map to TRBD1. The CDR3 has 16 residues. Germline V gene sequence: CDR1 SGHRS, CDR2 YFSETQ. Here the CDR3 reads CACSSYPGGMITEAFF. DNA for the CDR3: TGCGCCTGCAGCTCGTACCCAGGGGGCATGATAACTGAAGCTTTCTTT.

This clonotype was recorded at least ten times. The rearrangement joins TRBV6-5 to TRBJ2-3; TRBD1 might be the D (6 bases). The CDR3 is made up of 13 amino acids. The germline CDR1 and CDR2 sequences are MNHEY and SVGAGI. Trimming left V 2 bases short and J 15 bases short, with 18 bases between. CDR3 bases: TGTGCCAGCAGTTACCGTAACAGGGTTAGTTTATATTTT. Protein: CASSYRNRVSLYF.

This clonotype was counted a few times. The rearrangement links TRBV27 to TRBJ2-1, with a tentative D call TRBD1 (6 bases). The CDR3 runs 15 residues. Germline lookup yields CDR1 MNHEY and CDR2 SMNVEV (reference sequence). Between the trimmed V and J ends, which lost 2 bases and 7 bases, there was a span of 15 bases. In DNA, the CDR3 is TGTGCCAGCAGTTTAGGGCAGGGGCTGCTGAATGAGCAGTTCTTC. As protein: CASSLGQGLLNEQFF.

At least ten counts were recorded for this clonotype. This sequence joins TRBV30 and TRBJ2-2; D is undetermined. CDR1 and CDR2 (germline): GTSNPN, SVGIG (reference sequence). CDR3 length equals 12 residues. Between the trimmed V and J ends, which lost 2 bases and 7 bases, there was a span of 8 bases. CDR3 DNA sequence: TGTGCCTGGAGTCCGGCAGTCGGGGAGCTGTTTTTT. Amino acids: CAWSPAVGELFF. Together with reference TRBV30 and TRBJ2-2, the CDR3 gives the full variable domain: SQTIHQWPATLVQPVGSPLSLECTVEGTSNPNLYWYRQAAGRGLQLLFYSVGIGQISSEVPQNLSASRPQDRQFILSSKKLLLSDSGFYLCAWSPAVGELFFGEGSRLTVL.

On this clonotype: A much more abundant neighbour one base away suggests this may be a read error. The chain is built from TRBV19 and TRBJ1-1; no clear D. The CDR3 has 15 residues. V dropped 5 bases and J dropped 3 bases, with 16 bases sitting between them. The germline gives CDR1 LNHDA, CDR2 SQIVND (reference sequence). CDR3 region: CASSAYHGSYTEAFF. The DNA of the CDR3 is TGTGCCAGTAGTGCTTACCACGGATCATACACTGAAGCTTTCTTT.

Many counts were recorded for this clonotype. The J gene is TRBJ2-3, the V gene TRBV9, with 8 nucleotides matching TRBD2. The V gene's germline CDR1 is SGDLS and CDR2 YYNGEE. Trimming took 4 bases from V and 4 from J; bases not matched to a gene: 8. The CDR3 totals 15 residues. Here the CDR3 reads CASSFSGGGADTQYF. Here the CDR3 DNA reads TGTGCCAGCAGCTTCAGCGGGGGAGGCGCAGATACGCAGTATTTT.

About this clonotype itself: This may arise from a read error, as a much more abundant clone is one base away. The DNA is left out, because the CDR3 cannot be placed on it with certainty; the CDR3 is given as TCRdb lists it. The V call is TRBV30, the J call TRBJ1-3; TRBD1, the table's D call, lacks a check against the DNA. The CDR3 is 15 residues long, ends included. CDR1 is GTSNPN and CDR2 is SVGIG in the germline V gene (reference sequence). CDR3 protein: CAWVGQGADGNTKYF.